This record looks at one T cell receptor (beta chain) sequence and its context. In the study's own analysis: Cell counts per sample came from amplifying reference gene primers. Only in-frame clones appear in the TCRdb table, and some are missing; sequencing was by immunoSEQ multiplex PCR. The V and J calls and clone size come from that table; D and trimming were worked out from the DNA. The data hold more than 100,000 clones, with approximately 81% observed a single time. Trimming cost V 4 bases and J 0 bases, with 13 bases left between them. This CDR3 spans 16 amino acids. CDR1 is SGHVS and CDR2 is FQNEAQ in the germline V gene. The data were obtained in a study of blood T cell repertoires in COVID-19. Study at large: The United States, Italy and Spain provided the acute and convalescent COVID-19 samples. In each case, the material was cDNA or gDNA derived from T cells, B-cell-depleted T cells, or PBMCs.

This TCR was recovered from an older woman with active or convalescent COVID-19. The sequenced sample was peripheral blood. The chain joins TRBV7-8 to TRBJ1-5, with D maybe TRBD1 (5 bases). The CDR3 DNA sequence: TGTGCCAGCAGCTCGTTTGACAGTTATAGCAATCAGCCCCAGCATTTT. The encoded protein is CASSSFDSYSNQPQHF.